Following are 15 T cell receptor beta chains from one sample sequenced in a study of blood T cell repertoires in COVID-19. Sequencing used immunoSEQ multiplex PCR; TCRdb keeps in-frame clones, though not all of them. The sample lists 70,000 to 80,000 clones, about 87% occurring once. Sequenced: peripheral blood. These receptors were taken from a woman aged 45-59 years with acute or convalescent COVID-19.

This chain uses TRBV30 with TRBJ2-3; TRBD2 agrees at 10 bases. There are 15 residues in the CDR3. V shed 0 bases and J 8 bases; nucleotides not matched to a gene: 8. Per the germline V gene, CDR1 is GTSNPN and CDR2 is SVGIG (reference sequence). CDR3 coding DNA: TGTGCCTGGAGTGTAGACCTAGCGGGAGAAGGTACGCAGTATTTT. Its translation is CAWSVDLAGEGTQYF.

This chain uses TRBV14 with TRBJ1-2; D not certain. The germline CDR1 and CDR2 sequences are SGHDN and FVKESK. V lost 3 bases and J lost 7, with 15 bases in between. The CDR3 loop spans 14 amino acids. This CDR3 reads CASSQSRGLGGYTF. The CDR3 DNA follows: TGTGCCAGCAGCCAGTCCCGGGGTCTGGGTGGCTACACCTTC.

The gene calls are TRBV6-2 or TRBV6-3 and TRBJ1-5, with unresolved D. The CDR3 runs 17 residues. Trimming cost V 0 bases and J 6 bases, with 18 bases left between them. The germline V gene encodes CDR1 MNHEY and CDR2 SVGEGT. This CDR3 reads CASSYSRIRRATQPQHF. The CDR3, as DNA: TGTGCCAGCAGTTACTCGCGTATTCGGAGGGCCACTCAGCCCCAGCATTTT.

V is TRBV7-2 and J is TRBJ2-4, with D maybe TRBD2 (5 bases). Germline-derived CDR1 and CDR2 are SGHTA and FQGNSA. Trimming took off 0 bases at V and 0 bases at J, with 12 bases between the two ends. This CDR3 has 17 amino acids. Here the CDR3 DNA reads TGTGCCAGCAGCTTAGCGTACGGGGATCTAGCCAAAAACATTCAGTACTTC. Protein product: CASSLAYGDLAKNIQYF.

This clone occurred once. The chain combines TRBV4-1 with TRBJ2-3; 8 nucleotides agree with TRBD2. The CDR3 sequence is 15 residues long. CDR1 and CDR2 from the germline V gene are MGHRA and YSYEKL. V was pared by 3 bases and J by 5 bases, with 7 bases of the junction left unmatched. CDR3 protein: CASSQVGTRGDTQYF. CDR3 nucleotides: TGCGCCAGCAGCCAGGTCGGGACTAGGGGAGATACGCAGTATTTT.

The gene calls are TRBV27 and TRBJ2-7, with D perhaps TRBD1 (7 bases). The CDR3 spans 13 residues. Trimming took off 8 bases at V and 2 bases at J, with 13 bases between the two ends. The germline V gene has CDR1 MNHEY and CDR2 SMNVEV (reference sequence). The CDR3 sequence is CASGTRGAYEQYF. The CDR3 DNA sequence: TGTGCCAGCGGAACCAGGGGGGCCTACGAGCAGTACTTC.

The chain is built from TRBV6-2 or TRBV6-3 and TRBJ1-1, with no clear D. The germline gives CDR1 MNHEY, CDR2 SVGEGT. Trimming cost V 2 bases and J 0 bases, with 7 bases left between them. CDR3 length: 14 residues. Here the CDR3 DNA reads TGTGCCAGCAGTTACGCAGTTATGAACACTGAAGCTTTCTTT. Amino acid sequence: CASSYAVMNTEAFF.

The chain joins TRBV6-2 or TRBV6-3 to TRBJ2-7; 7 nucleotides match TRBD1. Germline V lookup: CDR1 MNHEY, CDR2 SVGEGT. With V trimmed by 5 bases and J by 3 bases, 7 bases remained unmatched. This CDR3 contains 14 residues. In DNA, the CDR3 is TGTGCCAGCAGTCCCCCGACAGGGAACTACGAGCAGTACTTC. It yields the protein CASSPPTGNYEQYF.

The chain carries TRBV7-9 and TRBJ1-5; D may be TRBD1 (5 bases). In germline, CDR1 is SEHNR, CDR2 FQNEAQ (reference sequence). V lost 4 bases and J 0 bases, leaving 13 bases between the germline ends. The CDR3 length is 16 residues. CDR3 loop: CASSSRDSFSNQPQHF. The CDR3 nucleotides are TGTGCCAGCAGCTCCCGGGACTCCTTTAGCAATCAGCCCCAGCATTTT.

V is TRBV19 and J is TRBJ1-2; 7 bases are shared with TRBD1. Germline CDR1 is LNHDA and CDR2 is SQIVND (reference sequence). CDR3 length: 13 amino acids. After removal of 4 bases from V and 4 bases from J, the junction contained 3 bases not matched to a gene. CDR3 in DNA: TGTGCCAGTAGTAGGGACAGTCTCTATGGCTACACCTTC. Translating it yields CASSRDSLYGYTF.

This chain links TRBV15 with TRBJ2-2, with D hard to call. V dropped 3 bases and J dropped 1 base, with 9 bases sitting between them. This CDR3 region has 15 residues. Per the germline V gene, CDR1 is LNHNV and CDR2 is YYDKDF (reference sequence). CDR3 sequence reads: CATSSLRQNTGELFF. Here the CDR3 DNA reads TGTGCCACCAGCAGCCTCCGACAGAACACCGGGGAGCTGTTTTTT.

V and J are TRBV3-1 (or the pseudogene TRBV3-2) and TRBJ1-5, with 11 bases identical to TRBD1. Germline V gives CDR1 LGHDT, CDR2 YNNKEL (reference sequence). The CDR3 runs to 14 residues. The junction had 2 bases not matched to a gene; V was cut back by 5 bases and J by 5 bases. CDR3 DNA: TGTGCCAGCAGCTTGGGACAGGGGGATCAGCCCCAGCATTTT. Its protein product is CASSLGQGDQPQHF.

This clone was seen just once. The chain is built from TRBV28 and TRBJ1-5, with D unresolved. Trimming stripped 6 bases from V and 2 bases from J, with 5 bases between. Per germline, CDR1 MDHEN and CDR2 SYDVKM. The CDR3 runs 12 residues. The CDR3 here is CASREGNQPQHF. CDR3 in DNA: TGTGCCAGCAGGGAGGGCAATCAGCCCCAGCATTTT.

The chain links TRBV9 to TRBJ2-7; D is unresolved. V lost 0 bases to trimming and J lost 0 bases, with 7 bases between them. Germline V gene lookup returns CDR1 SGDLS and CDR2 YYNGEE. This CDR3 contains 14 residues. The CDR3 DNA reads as TGTGCCAGCAGCGTAGTGTCCAGCTCCTACGAGCAGTACTTC. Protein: CASSVVSSSYEQYF.

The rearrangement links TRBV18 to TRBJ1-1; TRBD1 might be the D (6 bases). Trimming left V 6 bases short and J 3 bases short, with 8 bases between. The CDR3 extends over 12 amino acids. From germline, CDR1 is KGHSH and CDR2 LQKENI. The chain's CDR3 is CASSDRDTEAFF. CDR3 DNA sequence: TGTGCCAGCTCGGACAGAGACACTGAAGCTTTCTTT.